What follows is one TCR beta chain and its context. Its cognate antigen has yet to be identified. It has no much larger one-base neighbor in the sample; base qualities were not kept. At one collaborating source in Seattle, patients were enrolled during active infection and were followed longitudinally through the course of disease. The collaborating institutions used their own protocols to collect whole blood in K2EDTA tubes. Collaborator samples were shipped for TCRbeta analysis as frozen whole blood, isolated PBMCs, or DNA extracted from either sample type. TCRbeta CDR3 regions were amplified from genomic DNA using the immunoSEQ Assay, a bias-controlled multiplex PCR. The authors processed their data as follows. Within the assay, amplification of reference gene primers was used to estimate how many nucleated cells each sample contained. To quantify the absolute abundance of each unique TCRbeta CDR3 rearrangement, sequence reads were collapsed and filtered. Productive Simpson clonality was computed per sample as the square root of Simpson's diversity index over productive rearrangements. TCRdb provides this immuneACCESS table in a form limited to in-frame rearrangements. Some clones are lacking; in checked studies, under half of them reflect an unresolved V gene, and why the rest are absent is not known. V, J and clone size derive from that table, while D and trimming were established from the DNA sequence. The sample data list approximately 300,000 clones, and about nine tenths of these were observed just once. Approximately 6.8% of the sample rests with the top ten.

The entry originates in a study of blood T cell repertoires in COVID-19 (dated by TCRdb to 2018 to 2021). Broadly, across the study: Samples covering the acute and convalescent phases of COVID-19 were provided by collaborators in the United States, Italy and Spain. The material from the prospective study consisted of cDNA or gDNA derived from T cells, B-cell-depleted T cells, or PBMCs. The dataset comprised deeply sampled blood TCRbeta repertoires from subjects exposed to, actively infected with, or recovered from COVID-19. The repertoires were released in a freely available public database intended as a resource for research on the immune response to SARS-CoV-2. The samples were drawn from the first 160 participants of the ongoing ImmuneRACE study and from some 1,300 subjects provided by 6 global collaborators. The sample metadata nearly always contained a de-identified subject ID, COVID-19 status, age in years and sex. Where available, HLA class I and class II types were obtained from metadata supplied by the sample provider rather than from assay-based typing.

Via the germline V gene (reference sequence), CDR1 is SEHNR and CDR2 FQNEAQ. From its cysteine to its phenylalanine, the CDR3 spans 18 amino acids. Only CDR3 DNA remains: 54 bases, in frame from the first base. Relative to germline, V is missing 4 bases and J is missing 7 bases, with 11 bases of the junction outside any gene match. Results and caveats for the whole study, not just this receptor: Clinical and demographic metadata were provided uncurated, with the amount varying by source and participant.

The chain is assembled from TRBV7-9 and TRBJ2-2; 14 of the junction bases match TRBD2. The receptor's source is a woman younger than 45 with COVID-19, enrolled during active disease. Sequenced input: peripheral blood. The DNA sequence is TGTGCCAGCAGCTCTCCTGAAGGACTAGCGGGAGGTATCGGGGAGCTGTTTTTT. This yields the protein CASSSPEGLAGGIGELFF. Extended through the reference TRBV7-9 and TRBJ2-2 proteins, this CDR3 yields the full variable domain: DTGVSQNPRHKITKRGQNVTFRCDPISEHNRLYWYRQTLGQGPEFLTYFQNEAQLEKSRLLSDRFSAERPKGSFSTLEIQRTEQGDSAMYLCASSSPEGLAGGIGELFFGEGSRLTVL.